This T cell receptor beta chain originates from a study of cytomegalovirus exposure and HLA in healthy donors. This clone was counted once. No antigen is known for it. PCR amplification relied on 60 Vbeta primers (plus 13 Jbeta primers). Measured with immunoSEQ multiplex PCR; TCRdb has only the in-frame clones, and not every one. The sample includes about 110,000 clones, about 81% of them seen just once. There are 11 residues in the CDR3. Germline values: CDR1 SGHDT, CDR2 YYEEEE. The V end lost 1 base, the J end lost 6 bases, and 5 bases lay between the germline ends. Overall study results and limits: The study put some 160 TCR beta chains on its list as cytomegalovirus-associated. When analyzed later, the rates of TCR association showed variation by HLA locus, with DRB1 the most and HLA-C the fewest. An analysis done earlier found most TCR beta V segments productive about 87% or about 30% of the time.

Material: PBMCs. V and J are TRBV5-6 and TRBJ2-7, with D uncertain. This sequence was found in a male donor in good health and CMV-seropositive. This CDR3 is CASSLSREQYF. Here the CDR3 DNA reads TGTGCCAGCAGCTTGTCTCGCGAGCAGTACTTC.